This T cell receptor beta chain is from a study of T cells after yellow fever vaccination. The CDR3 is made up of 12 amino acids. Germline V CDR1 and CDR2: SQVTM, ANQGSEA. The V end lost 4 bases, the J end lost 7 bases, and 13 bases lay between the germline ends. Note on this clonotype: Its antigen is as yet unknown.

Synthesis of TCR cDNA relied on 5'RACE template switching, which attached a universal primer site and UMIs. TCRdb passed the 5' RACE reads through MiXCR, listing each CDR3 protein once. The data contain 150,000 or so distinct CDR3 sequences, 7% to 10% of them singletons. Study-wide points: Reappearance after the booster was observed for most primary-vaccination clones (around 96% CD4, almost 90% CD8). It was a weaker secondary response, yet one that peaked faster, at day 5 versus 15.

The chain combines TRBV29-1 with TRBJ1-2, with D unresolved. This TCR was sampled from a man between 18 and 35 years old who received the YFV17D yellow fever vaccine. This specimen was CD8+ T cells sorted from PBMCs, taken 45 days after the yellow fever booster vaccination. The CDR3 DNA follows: TGCAGCGTTGTAACGATCTCGGCTGGCTACACCTTC. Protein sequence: CSVVTISAGYTF.